What follows are 5 T cell receptor beta chains derived from one specimen sequenced in a study of CXCR4 blockade with PD-1 therapy in pancreatic cancer. The protocol was immunoSEQ multiplex PCR, while the TCRdb copy is restricted to in-frame clones and leaves out a portion. Here the sample spans about 4,800 clones, roughly 57% being singletons. The sequencing sample was made of tumor tissue. These receptors all stem from a human donor with pancreatic ductal adenocarcinoma.

CDR3 sequence reads: CASSPPTGNYMNTEAFF. The CDR3 DNA follows: TGTGCCAGTAGTCCCCCGACAGGGAATTACATGAACACTGAAGCTTTCTTT. The chain has TRBV19 and TRBJ1-1, with TRBD1 matching 7 bases. Germline CDR1 is LNHDA and CDR2 is SQIVND (reference sequence). J gave up 0 bases and V 5 bases, and 12 bases lay outside the gene matches. The CDR3 is made up of 17 amino acids. The full variable domain, in which reference TRBV19 and TRBJ1-1 provide the parts outside the CDR3, is DGGITQSPKYLFRKEGQNVTLSCEQNLNHDAMYWYRQDPGQGLRLIYYSQIVNDFQKGDIAEGYSVSREKKESFPLTVTSAQKNPTAFYLCASSPPTGNYMNTEAFFGQGTRLTVV.

This chain links TRBV30 with TRBJ1-3; D remains ambiguous. The germline V gene encodes CDR1 GTSNPN and CDR2 SVGIG (reference sequence). CDR3 length: 13 residues. V was trimmed by 2 bases and J by 2 bases, leaving 7 bases between them. The CDR3 spells CAWSTGTGNTIYF. The CDR3 coding sequence is TGTGCCTGGAGTACGGGAACTGGAAACACCATATATTTT.

This sequence joins TRBV25-1 and TRBJ2-3; TRBD2 matches at 7 bases. The CDR3 totals 14 residues. With 10 bases clipped from V and 0 bases from J, the junction kept 7 bases outside the gene matches. The V gene's germline CDR1 is MGHDK and CDR2 SYGVNS. The CDR3 bases are TGTGCCACCAGACGGCGGGGGAGCACAGATACGCAGTATTTT. This encodes CATRRRGSTDTQYF.

The chain employs TRBV6-7 and TRBJ2-7; possibly TRBD1 for D (5 bases). TRBV6-7 is labeled an ORF, and its function is uncertain. The V end was cut by 5 bases, the J end by 3 bases, with 14 bases between. The CDR3 loop spans 14 amino acids. CDR3: CASSRATEYYEQYF. Here the CDR3 DNA reads TGTGCCAGCAGTCGCGCGACAGAGTACTACGAGCAGTACTTC.

The chain links TRBV19 to TRBJ2-1, with 7 nucleotides matching TRBD1. Germline trimming cut 6 bases from V and 5 bases from J; bases unmatched to any gene: 10. Germline V CDR1 and CDR2: LNHDA, SQIVND (reference sequence). This CDR3 is 15 amino acids long. Written as DNA, the CDR3 is TGTGCCAGTAGGCCGTCCGGGACAGACGACAATGAGCAGTTCTTC. Translation gives CASRPSGTDDNEQFF.